The 15 T cell receptor beta chains below come from one sample, sequenced in a study of T cells after yellow fever vaccination. TCRdb reprocessed the 5' RACE reads with MiXCR, giving one entry per CDR3 protein. The sample gives hundreds of thousands of distinct CDR3 sequences, approximately 10% of which show up once; around 20% is in the top ten. Here the sequenced sample was PBMCs, taken on the day of the first yellow fever vaccination. These TCRs come from a man younger than 30 who received the YFV17D yellow fever vaccine.

A few counts support this clonotype. The chain employs TRBV10-1 and TRBJ2-3; 9 nucleotides match TRBD2. The CDR3 runs 15 residues. The junction had 6 bases not matched to a gene; V was cut back by 2 bases and J by 6 bases. Germline V gene sequence: CDR1 WNHNN, CDR2 SYGVQD (reference sequence). CDR3 protein: CASSERLAGSDTQYF. The CDR3 DNA is TGCGCCAGCAGTGAGCGGCTAGCGGGGTCTGATACGCAGTATTTT.

This clonotype has ten or more counts. V usage is TRBV12-3 or TRBV12-4 and J usage is TRBJ1-5; no clear D gene. Trimming shortened V by 5 bases and J by 4 bases, and 15 bases separated the two germline ends. This CDR3 contains 15 residues. The CDR3 is CASSPRFSGNQPQHF. The CDR3 DNA sequence: TGTGCCAGCAGTCCCCGTTTTTCAGGTAATCAGCCCCAGCATTTT.

This clonotype showed up just a few times. CDR3 DNA: TGTGCCAGCAGTTCCGTGGGGGGTTTGGATACGCAGTATTTT. Its translation is CASSSVGGLDTQYF. The V call is TRBV27, the J call TRBJ2-3; maybe TRBD2 (6 bases). Germline V gene lookup returns CDR1 MNHEY and CDR2 SMNVEV (reference sequence). V was clipped by 4 bases and J by 6 bases, with 14 bases between them. This CDR3 has 14 residues.

This clonotype was picked up many times. The chain joins TRBV5-1 to TRBJ2-7, with a weak D call TRBD1 (5 bases). Trimming left V 4 bases short and J 2 bases short, with 10 bases between. The length of the CDR3 is 13 residues. Germline V gives CDR1 SGHRS, CDR2 YFSETQ. CDR3 region: CASSTDRTYEQYF. The CDR3 DNA reads as TGCGCCAGCAGCACCGACAGAACCTACGAGCAGTACTTC.

The rearrangement links TRBV10-3 to TRBJ1-2; tentative D call: TRBD1 (6 bases). Germline lookup yields CDR1 ENHRY and CDR2 SYGVKD. The CDR3 extends over 13 amino acids. With 6 bases removed from V and 8 bases from J, the gap between germline ends came to 16 bases. The DNA of the CDR3 is TGTGCCATCAGGGCGGACAGTAAAGGCGGCTACACCTTC. The encoded protein is CAIRADSKGGYTF.

This clonotype was observed a few times. The chain has TRBV2 and TRBJ2-5; weak D call: TRBD2 (6 bases). Deletions cut 6 bases from V and 5 bases from J, with 13 bases between. The germline V gene encodes CDR1 SNHLY and CDR2 FYNNEI. The CDR3 runs 13 residues. The CDR3 reads CASSRLGDETQYF. CDR3 nucleotides: TGTGCCAGCAGCCGACTAGGGGATGAGACCCAGTACTTC.

This sequence joins TRBV12-3 or TRBV12-4 and TRBJ2-7, with D perhaps TRBD1 (5 bases). Trimming pared 2 bases from V and 0 bases from J, leaving 14 bases between. This CDR3 region has 16 residues. The CDR3 DNA reads as TGTGCCAGCAGTTTACACAGGCCCTTGAGCTCCTACGAGCAGTACTTC. Residues: CASSLHRPLSSYEQYF.

This clonotype turned up a few times. The CDR3 loop is CASSPQGYEQYV. The CDR3 coding sequence is TGTGCCAGCAGCCCTCAGGGTTACGAGCAGTACGTC. The chain uses TRBV6-2 or TRBV6-3 and TRBJ2-7; a weak D match, TRBD1 (5 bases). V was pared by 6 bases and J by 4 bases, with 10 bases between. The CDR3 spans 12 residues. The germline V gene has CDR1 MNHEY and CDR2 SVGEGT.

This clonotype has a handful of counts. The V gene is TRBV18, the J gene TRBJ2-4, with 9 bases lining up with TRBD1. Germline V gene lookup returns CDR1 KGHSH and CDR2 LQKENI. Unmatched junction bases numbered 8, after V lost 3 bases and J lost 8 bases. The CDR3 totals 15 residues. The CDR3 loop reads CASSPIGQGIDIQYF. CDR3 coding DNA: TGTGCCAGCTCACCTATCGGACAGGGGATAGACATTCAGTACTTC.

The chain carries TRBV7-9 and TRBJ1-5; D might be TRBD1 (6 bases). The CDR3 runs 14 residues. Trimming removed 1 base from V and 5 bases from J, with 9 bases in between. The V gene's germline CDR1 is SEHNR and CDR2 FQNEAQ (reference sequence). The CDR3 sequence: CASSLGSGDQPQHF. The CDR3 bases are TGTGCCAGCAGCTTAGGGTCAGGGGATCAGCCCCAGCATTTT.

V usage is TRBV7-8 and J usage is TRBJ2-6; no clear D. The CDR3 runs 15 residues. V lost 3 bases to trimming and J lost 0 bases, with 6 bases between them. Germline V gene lookup returns CDR1 SGHVS and CDR2 FQNEAQ. The DNA of the CDR3 is TGTGCCAGCAGCTTTGGGTTCTCTGGGGCCAACGTCCTGACTTTC. The encoded protein is CASSFGFSGANVLTF.

This rearrangement joins TRBV10-3 to TRBJ1-2; TRBD1 agrees at 7 bases. J lost 4 bases, V lost 1 base, and 9 bases had no gene match. CDR1 and CDR2 (germline): ENHRY, SYGVKD. This CDR3 comprises 16 residues. This chain's CDR3 is CAISEFKRQGLYGYTF. The CDR3 DNA reads TGTGCCATCAGTGAGTTCAAACGACAGGGCCTCTATGGCTACACCTTC.

Notes on this clonotype: This may be a read error: a much more frequent sequence differs by one nucleotide. The chain employs TRBV7-2 and TRBJ2-1, with TRBD2 identical over 9 bases. CDR1 and CDR2 (germline): SGHTA, FQGNSA. Trimming at V came to 3 bases and at J to 3 bases, leaving 9 bases not matched to a gene. This CDR3 is 17 amino acids long. The CDR3 region has the DNA TGTGCCAGCAGCTTCTGGCGGGGGGGCCCCGGCTACAATGAGCAGTTCTTC. Its translation: CASSFWRGGPGYNEQFF. Complete variable domain (other parts from reference TRBV7-2 and TRBJ2-1): GAGVSQSPSNKVTEKGKDVELRCDPISGHTALYWYRQSLGQGLEFLIYFQGNSAPDKSGLPSDRFSAERTGGSVSTLTIQRTQQEDSAVYLCASSFWRGGPGYNEQFFGPGTRLTVL.

The chain employs TRBV28 and TRBJ2-2; D gene uncertain. The CDR3 spans 15 residues. V lost 4 bases to trimming and J lost 5 bases, with 14 bases between them. Per the germline V gene, CDR1 is MDHEN and CDR2 is SYDVKM. In DNA, the CDR3 is TGTGCCAGCAGTTCCGCCAAGGACGGAACCGGGGAGCTGTTTTTT. This encodes CASSSAKDGTGELFF.

This clonotype appeared a few times. The chain carries TRBV5-1 and TRBJ2-3, with 10 bases aligning to TRBD2. This CDR3 has 14 residues. Germline V gene lookup returns CDR1 SGHRS and CDR2 YFSETQ. With V trimmed by 4 bases and J by 8 bases, 7 bases remained unmatched. This CDR3 is CASSRSGGLGTQYF. Here the CDR3 DNA reads TGCGCCAGCAGCCGTAGCGGGGGGTTGGGTACGCAGTATTTT.